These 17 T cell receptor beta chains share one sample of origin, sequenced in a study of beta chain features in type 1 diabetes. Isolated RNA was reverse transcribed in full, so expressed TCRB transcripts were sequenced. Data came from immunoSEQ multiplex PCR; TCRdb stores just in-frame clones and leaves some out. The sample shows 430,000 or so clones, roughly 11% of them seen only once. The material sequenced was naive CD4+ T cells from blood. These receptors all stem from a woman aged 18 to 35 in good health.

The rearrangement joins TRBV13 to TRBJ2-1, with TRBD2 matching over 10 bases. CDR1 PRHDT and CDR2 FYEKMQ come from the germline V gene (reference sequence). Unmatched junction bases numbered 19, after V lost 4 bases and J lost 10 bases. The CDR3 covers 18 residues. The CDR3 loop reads CASSSVLAGYDIGFEQFF. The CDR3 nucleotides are TGTGCCAGCAGCTCTGTACTAGCGGGATACGATATCGGGTTCGAGCAGTTCTTC.

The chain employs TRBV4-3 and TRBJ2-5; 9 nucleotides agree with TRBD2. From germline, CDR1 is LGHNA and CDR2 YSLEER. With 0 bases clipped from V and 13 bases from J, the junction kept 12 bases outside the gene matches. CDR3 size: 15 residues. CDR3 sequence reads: CASSQEWAIAGDLYF. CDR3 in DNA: TGCGCCAGCAGCCAAGAATGGGCGATAGCGGGAGACTTGTACTTC.

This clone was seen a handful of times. The CDR3 reads CASSSFWGQEQYF. The CDR3 region has the DNA TGTGCCAGCAGTTCCTTTTGGGGACAAGAGCAGTACTTC. The chain couples TRBV27 to TRBJ2-7, with D possibly matching TRBD1 (6 bases). Germline V gives CDR1 MNHEY, CDR2 SMNVEV (reference sequence). The CDR3 loop spans 13 amino acids. The V gene lost 4 bases and the J gene lost 7 bases, with 14 bases spanning the gap.

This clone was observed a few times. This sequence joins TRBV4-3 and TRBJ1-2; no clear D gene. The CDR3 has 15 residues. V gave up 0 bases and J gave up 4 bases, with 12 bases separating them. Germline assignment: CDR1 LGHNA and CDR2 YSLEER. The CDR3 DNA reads TGCGCCAGCAGCCAAGATCGGGGAGGAACCTATGGCTACACCTTC. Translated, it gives CASSQDRGGTYGYTF.

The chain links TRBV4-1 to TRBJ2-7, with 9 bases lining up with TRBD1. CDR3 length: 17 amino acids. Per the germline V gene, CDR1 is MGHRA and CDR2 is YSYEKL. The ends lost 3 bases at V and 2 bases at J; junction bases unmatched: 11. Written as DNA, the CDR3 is TGCGCCAGCAGCCATGAAAAAGTCCGGGACAGGGCCTACGAGCAGTACTTC. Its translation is CASSHEKVRDRAYEQYF.

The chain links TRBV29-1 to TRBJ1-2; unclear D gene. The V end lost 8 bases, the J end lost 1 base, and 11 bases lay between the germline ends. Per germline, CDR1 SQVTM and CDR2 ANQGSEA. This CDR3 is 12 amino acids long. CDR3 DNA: TGCAGCTCGGAGTCATTTAACTATGGCTACACCTTC. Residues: CSSESFNYGYTF.

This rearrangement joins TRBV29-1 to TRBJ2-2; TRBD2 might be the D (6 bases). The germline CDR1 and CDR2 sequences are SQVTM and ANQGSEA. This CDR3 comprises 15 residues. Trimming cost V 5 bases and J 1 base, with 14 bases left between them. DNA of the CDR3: TGCAGCGTTCTTGGAGGGGCCGAGAACACCGGGGAGCTGTTTTTT. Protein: CSVLGGAENTGELFF.

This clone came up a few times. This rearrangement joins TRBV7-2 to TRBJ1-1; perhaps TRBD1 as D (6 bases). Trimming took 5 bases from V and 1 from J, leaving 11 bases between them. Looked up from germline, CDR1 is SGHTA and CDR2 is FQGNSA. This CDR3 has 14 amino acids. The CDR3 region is CASSQGQSNTEAFF. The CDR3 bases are TGTGCCAGCAGCCAAGGACAGTCGAACACTGAAGCTTTCTTT. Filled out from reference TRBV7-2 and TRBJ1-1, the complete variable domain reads GAGVSQSPSNKVTEKGKDVELRCDPISGHTALYWYRQSLGQGLEFLIYFQGNSAPDKSGLPSDRFSAERTGGSVSTLTIQRTQQEDSAVYLCASSQGQSNTEAFFGQGTRLTVV.

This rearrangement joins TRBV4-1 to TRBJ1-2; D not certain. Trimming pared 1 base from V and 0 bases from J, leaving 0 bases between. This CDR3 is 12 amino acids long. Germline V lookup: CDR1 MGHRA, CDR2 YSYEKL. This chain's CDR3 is CASSQANYGYTF. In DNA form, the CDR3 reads TGCGCCAGCAGCCAAGCTAACTATGGCTACACCTTC.

The DNA of the CDR3 is TGTGCCATCAGTGAACCCCGACAGGGGCTAAGATTGAACACTGAAGCTTTCTTT. Amino acid sequence: CAISEPRQGLRLNTEAFF. This sequence joins TRBV10-3 and TRBJ1-1; 8 bases are a match to TRBD1. Germline V CDR1 and CDR2: ENHRY, SYGVKD. V was pared by 3 bases and J by 0 bases, with 12 bases of the junction left unmatched. The CDR3 length is 18 residues.

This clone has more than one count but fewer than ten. The CDR3 reads CASSLGRELFF. For the CDR3, the DNA is TGTGCCAGCAGCTTAGGTCGGGAGCTGTTTTTT. This chain links TRBV7-2 with TRBJ2-2; D is unresolved. The V gene lost 1 base and the J gene lost 9 bases, with 3 bases spanning the gap. Germline V gene data show CDR1 as SGHTA and CDR2 as FQGNSA. The CDR3 has 11 residues. Looking up the rest from reference TRBV7-2 and TRBJ2-2 gives the full variable domain: GAGVSQSPSNKVTEKGKDVELRCDPISGHTALYWYRQSLGQGLEFLIYFQGNSAPDKSGLPSDRFSAERTGGSVSTLTIQRTQQEDSAVYLCASSLGRELFFGEGSRLTVL.

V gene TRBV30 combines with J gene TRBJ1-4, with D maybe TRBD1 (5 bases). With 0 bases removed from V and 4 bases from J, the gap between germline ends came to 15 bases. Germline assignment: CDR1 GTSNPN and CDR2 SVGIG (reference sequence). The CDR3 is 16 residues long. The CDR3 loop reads CAWSVNRVGVNEKLFF. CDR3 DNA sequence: TGTGCCTGGAGTGTAAATCGTGTGGGGGTTAATGAAAAACTGTTTTTT.

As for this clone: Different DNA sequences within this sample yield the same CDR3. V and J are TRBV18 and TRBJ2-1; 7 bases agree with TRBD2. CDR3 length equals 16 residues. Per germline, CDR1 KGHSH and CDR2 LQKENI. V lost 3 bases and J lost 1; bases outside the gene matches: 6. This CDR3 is CASSPRTSGSYNEQFF. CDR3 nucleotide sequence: TGTGCCAGCTCACCCCGGACTAGTGGGTCCTACAATGAGCAGTTCTTC.

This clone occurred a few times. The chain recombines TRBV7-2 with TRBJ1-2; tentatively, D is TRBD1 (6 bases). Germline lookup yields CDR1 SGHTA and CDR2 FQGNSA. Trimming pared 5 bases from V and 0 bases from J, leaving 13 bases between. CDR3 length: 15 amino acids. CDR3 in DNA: TGTGCCAGCAGCGTAACAGGGATAGCTAACTATGGCTACACCTTC. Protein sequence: CASSVTGIANYGYTF.

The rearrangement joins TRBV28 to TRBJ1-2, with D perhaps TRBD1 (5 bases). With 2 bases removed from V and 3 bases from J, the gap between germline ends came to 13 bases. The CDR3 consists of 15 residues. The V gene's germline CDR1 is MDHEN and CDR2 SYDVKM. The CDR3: CASSLRQGYYYGYTF. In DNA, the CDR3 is TGTGCCAGCAGTTTAAGGCAGGGTTATTACTATGGCTACACCTTC.

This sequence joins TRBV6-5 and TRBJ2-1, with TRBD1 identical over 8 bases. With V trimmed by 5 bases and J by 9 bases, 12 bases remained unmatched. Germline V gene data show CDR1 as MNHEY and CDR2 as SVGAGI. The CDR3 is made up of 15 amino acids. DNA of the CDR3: TGTGCCAGCAGTACGACGACCACAGGGGGAAGTGAGCAGTTCTTC. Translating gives CASSTTTTGGSEQFF.

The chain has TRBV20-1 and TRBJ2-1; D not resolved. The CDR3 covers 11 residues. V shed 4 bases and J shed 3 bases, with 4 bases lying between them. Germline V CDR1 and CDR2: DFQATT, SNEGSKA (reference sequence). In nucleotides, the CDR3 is TGCAGTGCTACCAACTACAATGAGCAGTTCTTC. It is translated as CSATNYNEQFF.